This is a list of T cell receptor beta chains from one sample in a study of shared clonotypes between healthy human individuals. Measured with immunoSEQ multiplex PCR; TCRdb has only the in-frame clones, and not every one. This sample has roughly 2.2 million clones; around 92% occur once, and the top ten carry around 0.38%. Sequenced input: naive CD4+ T cells from PBMCs. The source of these receptors is a man aged 18 to 30 in good health. Some clones in this sample may be carry-over from other donors' samples. CDR3s include the opening cysteine and the closing phenylalanine or tryptophan. The D gene is left open where the match is weak. A clone size is listed for some rows: how often the clone was seen (once, few, many), or a class if it is expanded.

d_call: NA
v_call: TRBV29-1
clone_size: NA
j_call: TRBJ2-5
cdr3_nt: TGCAGCGTTGTCGGCCAGAACCAAGAGACCCAGTACTTC
cdr3_aa: CSVVGQNQETQYF

d_call: TRBD1
v_call: TRBV7-9
clone_size: NA
j_call: TRBJ2-7
cdr3_nt: TGTGCCAGCAGCTCTCTCGGGACAGGGTCCTACGAGCAGTACTTC
cdr3_aa: CASSSLGTGSYEQYF

d_call: NA
v_call: TRBV28
clone_size: NA
j_call: TRBJ1-2
cdr3_nt: TGTGCCAGCAGTCCAGCCCCCGGGGGGCCCTATGGCTACACCTTC
cdr3_aa: CASSPAPGGPYGYTF

d_call: TRBD2
v_call: TRBV6-5
clone_size: NA
j_call: TRBJ2-5
cdr3_nt: TGTGCCAGCAGTTGGACTAGCGGGAGTAACGGGGAGACCCAGTACTTC
cdr3_aa: CASSWTSGSNGETQYF

d_call: NA
v_call: TRBV5-1
clone_size: NA
j_call: TRBJ2-7
cdr3_nt: TGCGCCAGCAGCTTGGTTGGTGAGGGAGGACGCTACGAGCAGTACTTC
cdr3_aa: CASSLVGEGGRYEQYF

d_call: NA
v_call: TRBV7-2
clone_size: NA
j_call: TRBJ2-7
cdr3_nt: TGTGCCAGCGGGGCGTCGGGCTCCTACGAGCAGTACTTC
cdr3_aa: CASGASGSYEQYF

d_call: NA
v_call: TRBV7-2
clone_size: once
j_call: TRBJ1-1
cdr3_nt: TGTGCCAGCAGCTTAGTTAACAGCAACACTGAAGCTTTCTTT
cdr3_aa: CASSLVNSNTEAFF

d_call: NA
v_call: TRBV27
clone_size: NA
j_call: TRBJ2-2
cdr3_nt: TGTGCCAGCACCGCCCGGACCTTTACCGGGGAGCTGTTTTTT
cdr3_aa: CASTARTFTGELFF

d_call: NA
v_call: TRBV25-1
clone_size: NA
j_call: TRBJ1-1
cdr3_nt: TGTGCCAGCAGTGAATTGGAGGTGAACACTGAAGCTTTCTTT
cdr3_aa: CASSELEVNTEAFF

d_call: TRBD1
v_call: TRBV29-1
clone_size: NA
j_call: TRBJ2-1
cdr3_nt: TGCAGCGTTCGACTTGACAGGGTTCGGAATGAGCAGTTCTTC
cdr3_aa: CSVRLDRVRNEQFF

d_call: NA
v_call: TRBV7-9
clone_size: NA
j_call: TRBJ1-2
cdr3_nt: TGTGCCAGCAGCTTATTGGCCCCCGGGGAGCGCATGGTTGGCTACACCTTC
cdr3_aa: CASSLLAPGERMVGYTF

d_call: NA
v_call: TRBV20-1
clone_size: NA
j_call: TRBJ2-7
cdr3_nt: TGCAGTGCTCCCCTCTACGAGCAGTACTTC
cdr3_aa: CSAPLYEQYF

d_call: TRBD2
v_call: TRBV6-5
clone_size: NA
j_call: TRBJ2-7
cdr3_nt: TGTGCCAGCAGGCCGAGCGGGGGGGGCTACGAGCAGTACTTC
cdr3_aa: CASRPSGGGYEQYF

d_call: TRBD2
v_call: TRBV5-1
clone_size: NA
j_call: TRBJ2-1
cdr3_nt: TGCGCCAGCAGCTTGTTGGTATTACTAGCGGGACCGAGCTCCTACAATGAGCAGTTCTTC
cdr3_aa: CASSLLVLLAGPSSYNEQFF

d_call: TRBD2
v_call: TRBV19
clone_size: NA
j_call: TRBJ2-1
cdr3_nt: TGTGCCAGTAGTACTAGCGGGAGGGGCTACAATGAGCAGTTCTTC
cdr3_aa: CASSTSGRGYNEQFF

d_call: NA
v_call: TRBV30
clone_size: few
j_call: TRBJ1-1
cdr3_nt: TGTGCCTGGAGTGGTGAAGGGGATGAAGCTTTCTTT
cdr3_aa: CAWSGEGDEAFF

d_call: NA
v_call: TRBV9
clone_size: NA
j_call: TRBJ1-2
cdr3_nt: TGTGCCAGCAGCCTCGGACAGTCAGCTAACTATGGCTACACCTTC
cdr3_aa: CASSLGQSANYGYTF

d_call: NA
v_call: TRBV7-3
clone_size: NA
j_call: TRBJ2-3
cdr3_nt: TGTGCCAGCAGCCCAACCCGGACCGCAAGCACAGATACGCAGTATTTT
cdr3_aa: CASSPTRTASTDTQYF

d_call: TRBD1
v_call: TRBV30
clone_size: NA
j_call: TRBJ1-1
cdr3_nt: TGTGCCTGGGGCGTAGGGGGCTTTGGAACTGAAGCTTTCTTT
cdr3_aa: CAWGVGGFGTEAFF

d_call: TRBD2
v_call: TRBV9
clone_size: NA
j_call: TRBJ2-3
cdr3_nt: TGTGCCAGCAGCGTAGGGGGTCTAGCGGGACCAATGAGCACAGATACGCAGTATTTT
cdr3_aa: CASSVGGLAGPMSTDTQYF

d_call: NA
v_call: TRBV10-3
clone_size: NA
j_call: TRBJ1-4
cdr3_nt: TGTGCCAGCAGCTTAACAACTAATGAAAAACTGTTTTTT
cdr3_aa: CASSLTTNEKLFF

d_call: TRBD1
v_call: TRBV5-8
clone_size: NA
j_call: TRBJ2-3
cdr3_nt: TGTGCCAGCAGCTATGACAGGGCCTCAGATACGCAGTATTTT
cdr3_aa: CASSYDRASDTQYF

d_call: TRBD1
v_call: TRBV7-2
clone_size: NA
j_call: TRBJ2-7
cdr3_nt: TGTGCCAGCAGCTTAGTTCCCCGGGCAGGGGGCTACGAGCAGTACTTC
cdr3_aa: CASSLVPRAGGYEQYF

d_call: NA
v_call: TRBV7-3
clone_size: NA
j_call: TRBJ2-3
cdr3_nt: TGTGCCAGCAGCTTACAAGCGGCCTTTAGCACAGATACGCAGTATTTT
cdr3_aa: CASSLQAAFSTDTQYF

d_call: TRBD1
v_call: TRBV28
clone_size: NA
j_call: TRBJ1-2
cdr3_nt: TGTGCCAGCAGTATCCCGGGACAGGGGGACTATGGCTACACCTTC
cdr3_aa: CASSIPGQGDYGYTF

d_call: TRBD2
v_call: TRBV19
clone_size: NA
j_call: TRBJ2-1
cdr3_nt: TGTGCCAGTAGTATCCGCCAACTAGCGGGGATATACAATGAGCAGTTCTTC
cdr3_aa: CASSIRQLAGIYNEQFF

d_call: NA
v_call: TRBV6-6
clone_size: NA
j_call: TRBJ2-4
cdr3_nt: TGTGCCAGCAGTCCATCGGGGGCCAAAAACATTCAGTACTTC
cdr3_aa: CASSPSGAKNIQYF

d_call: NA
v_call: TRBV4-1
clone_size: NA
j_call: TRBJ1-1
cdr3_nt: TGCGCCACGCAAGGGCGTTTGAACACTGAAGCTTTCTTT
cdr3_aa: CATQGRLNTEAFF

d_call: TRBD1
v_call: TRBV23-1
clone_size: NA
j_call: TRBJ2-3
cdr3_nt: TGCGCCAGCAGTCCAAAACAGGGGGCGACAGATACGCAGTATTTT
cdr3_aa: CASSPKQGATDTQYF

d_call: NA
v_call: TRBV6-5
clone_size: NA
j_call: TRBJ1-2
cdr3_nt: TGTGCCAGCAGTTCCCTGACAGGAGTTGACACCTTC
cdr3_aa: CASSSLTGVDTF

d_call: NA
v_call: TRBV28
clone_size: NA
j_call: TRBJ1-5
cdr3_nt: TGTGCCAGCCGGGTTGGGGCAGCCACTAGCAATCAGCCCCAGCATTTT
cdr3_aa: CASRVGAATSNQPQHF

d_call: NA
v_call: TRBV19
clone_size: NA
j_call: TRBJ2-1
cdr3_nt: TGTGCCAAAAGTGGGGGGGCGGCCTACAATGAGCAGTTCTTC
cdr3_aa: CAKSGGAAYNEQFF

d_call: NA
v_call: TRBV6-5
clone_size: NA
j_call: TRBJ2-2
cdr3_nt: TGTGCCAGCGGGGACTGGGGGACCGGGGAGCTGTTTTTT
cdr3_aa: CASGDWGTGELFF

d_call: NA
v_call: TRBV5-1
clone_size: once
j_call: TRBJ2-7
cdr3_nt: TGCGCCAGCAGCTCGGGAGATACACTCTACGAGCAGTACTTC
cdr3_aa: CASSSGDTLYEQYF

d_call: NA
v_call: TRBV30
clone_size: NA
j_call: TRBJ1-1
cdr3_nt: TGTGCCTGGAGTACCCAGCAGAACACTGAAGCTTTCTTT
cdr3_aa: CAWSTQQNTEAFF

d_call: NA
v_call: TRBV11-2
clone_size: NA
j_call: TRBJ2-7
cdr3_nt: TGTGCCAGCAGCTCCCGCCGGTCGTCCTACGAGCAGTACTTC
cdr3_aa: CASSSRRSSYEQYF

d_call: NA
v_call: TRBV1
clone_size: NA
j_call: TRBJ2-5
cdr3_nt: TGCACCAGCAGCCAAGATGTGGGGGCCCAGGCGGAGACCCAGTACTTC
cdr3_aa: CTSSQDVGAQAETQYF

d_call: NA
v_call: TRBV5-5
clone_size: few
j_call: TRBJ1-2
cdr3_nt: TGTGCCAGCAGCTTGGGGGGCTATGGCTACACCTTC
cdr3_aa: CASSLGGYGYTF

d_call: TRBD2
v_call: TRBV7-2
clone_size: NA
j_call: TRBJ2-5
cdr3_nt: TGTGCCAGCAGCGCATCTAGCGGGAGGCAAGAGACCCAGTACTTC
cdr3_aa: CASSASSGRQETQYF

d_call: NA
v_call: TRBV9
clone_size: NA
j_call: TRBJ1-3
cdr3_nt: TGTGCCAGCAGCGTATTGGCAGAACTTGGAAACACCATATATTTT
cdr3_aa: CASSVLAELGNTIYF

d_call: TRBD2
v_call: TRBV5-5
clone_size: once
j_call: TRBJ2-7
cdr3_nt: TGTGCCAGCTCGGGAGGCCCCACCTACGAGCAGTACTTC
cdr3_aa: CASSGGPTYEQYF

d_call: NA
v_call: TRBV5-1
clone_size: NA
j_call: TRBJ2-7
cdr3_nt: TGCGCCAGCAGCCGCGGAGGGGGAGTCGACGAGCAGTACTTC
cdr3_aa: CASSRGGGVDEQYF

d_call: NA
v_call: TRBV6-1
clone_size: NA
j_call: TRBJ1-2
cdr3_nt: TGTGCCAGCATACCAAATCGGAATAACTATGGCTACACCTTC
cdr3_aa: CASIPNRNNYGYTF

d_call: NA
v_call: TRBV7-9
clone_size: NA
j_call: TRBJ1-3
cdr3_nt: TGTGCCAGCAGCGCTAGACAGCGCGCTGGAAACACCATATATTTT
cdr3_aa: CASSARQRAGNTIYF

d_call: NA
v_call: TRBV27
clone_size: NA
j_call: TRBJ1-2
cdr3_nt: TGTGCCAGCAGTTTTTCAGGGTATCGTGGCTACACCTTC
cdr3_aa: CASSFSGYRGYTF

d_call: TRBD1
v_call: TRBV7-3
clone_size: NA
j_call: TRBJ2-3
cdr3_nt: TGTGCCAGCAGCCCGGGACAGGGTAGCACAGATACGCAGTATTTT
cdr3_aa: CASSPGQGSTDTQYF

d_call: TRBD2
v_call: TRBV5-1
clone_size: once
j_call: TRBJ2-3
cdr3_nt: TGCGCCAGCAGCTACGGGACTAGCGGGAGGGCCATCGATACGCAGTATTTT
cdr3_aa: CASSYGTSGRAIDTQYF

d_call: NA
v_call: TRBV4-3
clone_size: once
j_call: TRBJ1-5
cdr3_nt: TGCGCCAGCAGCCAAGAGGCAGGGCTAAACAATCAGCCCCAGCATTTT
cdr3_aa: CASSQEAGLNNQPQHF

d_call: NA
v_call: TRBV7-2
clone_size: NA
j_call: TRBJ1-1
cdr3_nt: TGTGCCAGCAGCTTGAACCTTTTTGTGGGCACTGAAGCTTTCTTT
cdr3_aa: CASSLNLFVGTEAFF

d_call: TRBD2
v_call: TRBV6-5
clone_size: NA
j_call: TRBJ2-3
cdr3_nt: TGTGCCAGCAGTTACGCAAGCGGGGCCACAGATACGCAGTATTTT
cdr3_aa: CASSYASGATDTQYF

d_call: NA
v_call: TRBV7-9
clone_size: few
j_call: TRBJ1-1
cdr3_nt: TGTGCCAGCAGCCCCCGTGGGAACACTGAAGCTTTCTTT
cdr3_aa: CASSPRGNTEAFF

d_call: NA
v_call: TRBV4-1
clone_size: few
j_call: TRBJ1-5
cdr3_nt: TGCGCCAGCAGCCAAGAGGTTGGGGATCAGCCCCAGCATTTT
cdr3_aa: CASSQEVGDQPQHF

d_call: NA
v_call: TRBV28
clone_size: once
j_call: TRBJ1-5
cdr3_nt: TGTGCCAGCAGTGGGGGTGTTTCGTATCAGCCCCAGCATTTT
cdr3_aa: CASSGGVSYQPQHF

d_call: TRBD1
v_call: TRBV7-9
clone_size: NA
j_call: TRBJ1-1
cdr3_nt: TGTGCCAGCAGCTGGACAGGGATGTTGAACACTGAAGCTTTCTTT
cdr3_aa: CASSWTGMLNTEAFF

d_call: TRBD1
v_call: TRBV28
clone_size: NA
j_call: TRBJ1-1
cdr3_nt: TGTGCCAGCAGTGGACCGACAGGGATGAGCACTGAAGCTTTCTTT
cdr3_aa: CASSGPTGMSTEAFF

d_call: NA
v_call: TRBV7-9
clone_size: NA
j_call: TRBJ2-2
cdr3_nt: TGTGCCAGCAGCCCGGGAGGGGAGCTGTTTTTT
cdr3_aa: CASSPGGELFF

d_call: TRBD2
v_call: TRBV5-4
clone_size: NA
j_call: TRBJ2-1
cdr3_nt: TGTGCCAGCAGCCCTGCTGGTCTAGCGGGAGAAGGCTCCTACAATGAGCAGTTCTTC
cdr3_aa: CASSPAGLAGEGSYNEQFF